This T cell receptor beta chain was found in a study of monozygotic twins with inflammatory bowel disease. General study results and limits: Limited statistical power may explain no repertoire similarity difference between concordant and discordant twins. IBD patients showed reduced TCRbeta diversity (inverse Simpson) versus healthy co-twins.

On this clonotype: Its antigen remains unknown.

UMIs bearing a 6-nucleotide sample barcode were added through template switching. Reanalyzing the 5' RACE reads, TCRdb keeps one entry per CDR3 protein, without DNA. This sample lists 200,000 to 250,000 distinct CDR3 sequences; its ten largest clones have more than 7.5%. The source material was blood. The TCR sequence derives from a human donor with ulcerative colitis or Crohn's disease, or a healthy co-twin of an affected twin (not recorded which).

The CDR3 is CASSSGSSYNEQFF. The rearrangement uses TRBV27 and TRBJ2-1. Germline V gene lookup returns CDR1 MNHEY and CDR2 SMNVEV (reference sequence). This CDR3 comprises 14 residues.